This is a list of T cell receptor beta chains from one sample in a study of T cells after yellow fever vaccination. TCRdb recomputed calls from the 5' RACE reads with MiXCR, one row per CDR3 protein. The table lists a few hundred thousand distinct CDR3 sequences, about 4% of them singletons. This specimen consisted of PBMCs, obtained 5 days after the yellow fever booster vaccination. These TCRs come from a man aged 18 to 35 who received the YFV17D yellow fever vaccine. Both conserved end residues are part of each CDR3. The D gene is left open where the match is weak. Size is stated for part of the rows, as once, few or many counts, or as a class when the clone is expanded.

clone_size,d_call,j_call,v_call,cdr3_nt,cdr3_aa
NA,NA,TRBJ2-2,TRBV4-1,TGCGCCAGCAGCCAAGTCCGAAGGGGAACCGGGGAGCTGTTTTTT,CASSQVRRGTGELFF
many,TRBD1,TRBJ2-1,TRBV7-2,TGTGCCAGCAGCTTAGGGACAGGGGATCTCCAGTTCTTC,CASSLGTGDLQFF
NA,TRBD1,TRBJ2-7,TRBV20-1,TGCAGTGCAACTACAGGGGCCCCCTACGAGCAGTACTTC,CSATTGAPYEQYF
NA,NA,TRBJ2-3,TRBV28,TGTGCCAGCAGTTTAGCCACTCTGCGGGGAGATACGCAGTATTTT,CASSLATLRGDTQYF
many,NA,TRBJ1-5,TRBV10-3,TGTGCCATCAGTGAGACCAGCGAGGGGCCCCAGCATTTT,CAISETSEGPQHF
few,TRBD2,TRBJ2-2,TRBV7-3,TGTGCCAGCAGCTTAGGGTCGGGGGGGAACACCGGGGAGCTGTTTTTT,CASSLGSGGNTGELFF
NA,NA,TRBJ2-3,TRBV4-3,TGCGCCAGCAGCCCCTTTGGGGCGGGGGCCACAGATACGCAGTATTTT,CASSPFGAGATDTQYF
many,NA,TRBJ2-6,TRBV4-3,TGCGCCAGCAGCCAAGAGACAGGCTCTGGGGCCAACGTCCTGACTTTC,CASSQETGSGANVLTF
many,NA,TRBJ1-5,TRBV2,TGTGCCAGCATGACCACAGGGACATCTACCCAGCATTTT,CASMTTGTSTQHF
many,TRBD1,TRBJ2-7,TRBV5-1,TGCGCCAGCAGCGAGGGACAGAACTACGAGCAGTACTTC,CASSEGQNYEQYF
NA,TRBD2,TRBJ2-7,TRBV6-5,TGTGCCAGCAGTTACGATGTGCGGGGGACCTACTACGAGCAGTACTTC,CASSYDVRGTYYEQYF
many,NA,TRBJ2-3,TRBV5-1,TGCGCCAGCAGCTTGGCCCCGGACGGCCCAGATACGCAGTATTTT,CASSLAPDGPDTQYF
many,NA,TRBJ2-7,TRBV4-3,TGCGCCAGCAGCCAGATGGGCGAGGGAACCTACGAGCAGTACTTC,CASSQMGEGTYEQYF
few,TRBD1,TRBJ1-6,TRBV20-1,TGCAGTGCCACGACAGGGGGCGCGATTCGTAATTCACCCCTCCACTTT,CSATTGGAIRNSPLHF
NA,NA,TRBJ2-1,TRBV5-5,TGTGCCAGCAGCGTCCCGGGGGGCCCCTACAATGAGCAGTTCTTC,CASSVPGGPYNEQFF
few,NA,TRBJ2-3,TRBV7-8,TGTGCCAGCAGCTTCCTGGGGGGTACAGATACGCAGTATTTT,CASSFLGGTDTQYF
many,TRBD1,TRBJ1-1,TRBV6-1,TGTGCCAGCAGTGCCCAGGGGGGTACTGAAGCTTTCTTT,CASSAQGGTEAFF
NA,NA,TRBJ2-5,TRBV7-3,TGTGCCAGCAGCTTAGTCCCTACCCAAGAGACCCAGTACTTC,CASSLVPTQETQYF
many,NA,TRBJ1-3,TRBV14,TGTGCCAGCAGCCAAGCGGGGACGATCTCTGGAAACACCATATATTTT,CASSQAGTISGNTIYF
few,NA,TRBJ1-1,TRBV10-3,TGTGCCACTATGGGCACGGAGACCACTGAAGCTTTCTTT,CATMGTETTEAFF
many,NA,TRBJ1-2,TRBV20-1,TGCAGTGCTAGACATTCTAACTATGGCTACACCTTC,CSARHSNYGYTF
few,TRBD1,TRBJ1-2,TRBV5-1,TGCGCCAGCAGCCCTACCGGACAGGACCACTATGGCTACACCTTC,CASSPTGQDHYGYTF
few,NA,TRBJ1-6,TRBV4-3,TGCGCCAGCAGCGAATCGGTAGGGAATTCACCCCTCCACTTT,CASSESVGNSPLHF
NA,TRBD1,TRBJ1-2,TRBV9,TGTGCCAGCAGCCGTTACCTCGCGACAGGGACCTACGGTGGCTACACCTTC,CASSRYLATGTYGGYTF
NA,NA,TRBJ1-5,TRBV21-1,TGTGCCAGCAGCAAACAAGGGGGGGATCAGCCCCAGCATTTT,CASSKQGGDQPQHF
NA,NA,TRBJ1-1,TRBV20-1,TGCAGTGCTAGAAAATCGGGAGGTGAAGCTTTCTTT,CSARKSGGEAFF
many,NA,TRBJ1-2,TRBV7-9,TGTGCCAGCAGCTTAGAAGGCAGGCGACACTATGGCTACACCTTC,CASSLEGRRHYGYTF
many,NA,TRBJ1-1,TRBV11-1,TGTGCCAGCAGCTCCGGGACGACTAACACTGAAGCTTTCTTT,CASSSGTTNTEAFF
few,TRBD1,TRBJ2-3,TRBV20-1,TGCAGTGCTAGACTGGGACCGGGACAGACATACACAGATACGCAGTATTTT,CSARLGPGQTYTDTQYF
NA,TRBD1,TRBJ1-1,TRBV10-3,TGTGCCATCACGGGCAGGGGGCCTGAAGCTTTCTTT,CAITGRGPEAFF
NA,NA,TRBJ1-1,TRBV6-5,TGTGCCAGCAGTTACTCGGGACACATGAACACTGAAGCTTTCTTT,CASSYSGHMNTEAFF
few,TRBD1,TRBJ2-5,TRBV7-8,TGTGCCAGCAGCTTCTTGGACAGGGCCCCGGCGGTAGAGACCCAGTACTTC,CASSFLDRAPAVETQYF
many,NA,TRBJ2-3,TRBV20-1,TGCAGTGACTCAGATACGCAGTATTTT,CSDSDTQYF
many,TRBD1,TRBJ2-3,TRBV4-1,TGCGCCAGCAGCCCTCGGGACAGCCCCGATACGCAGTATTTT,CASSPRDSPDTQYF
few,NA,TRBJ2-7,TRBV7-9,TGTGCCAGCAAAGCTTACTTATCCTACGAGCAGTACTTC,CASKAYLSYEQYF
NA,TRBD2,TRBJ2-3,TRBV4-3,TGCGCCAGCAGCCCCCGGACTAGCGGGGGGGTAGATACGCAGTATTTT,CASSPRTSGGVDTQYF
many,NA,TRBJ1-5,TRBV6-1,TGTGCCAGCAGTGCACAGGAAGCCCGTCAGCCCCAGAATTTT,CASSAQEARQPQNF
few,NA,TRBJ1-4,TRBV20-1,TGCAGTGCTAGAGACCCCTTACGGGCCTCGACTGAAAAACTGTTTTTT,CSARDPLRASTEKLFF
many,NA,TRBJ2-1,TRBV12-3/TRBV12-4,TGTGCCAGCAGTTTCCAAGGGTATGAGCAGTTCTTC,CASSFQGYEQFF
few,TRBD2,TRBJ2-2,TRBV4-2,TGTGCCAGCAGCCAAGCGGGGGGAGCGAACACCGGGGAGCTGTTTTTT,CASSQAGGANTGELFF
NA,TRBD1,TRBJ1-6,TRBV20-1,TGCAGTGCTAGCGCTGGCAGGGGGGATAGTTCACCCCTCCACTTT,CSASAGRGDSSPLHF
NA,NA,TRBJ2-5,TRBV11-1,TGTGCCAGCAGCTGGCCGGGACACGAGCGAGAGACCCAGTACTTC,CASSWPGHERETQYF
many,NA,TRBJ2-7,TRBV4-3,TGCGCCAGCAGCCTCGTCGGACTCTCCCGGGGAAAGCAGTACTTC,CASSLVGLSRGKQYF
many,TRBD1,TRBJ1-2,TRBV11-2,TGTGCCAGCAGCTTATTGGGACAGGGCTATGGCTACACCTTC,CASSLLGQGYGYTF
NA,NA,TRBJ2-1,TRBV18,TGTGCCAGCTCGCAGCGGGCCAACAATGAGCAGTTCTTC,CASSQRANNEQFF
NA,NA,TRBJ2-1,TRBV24-1,TGTGCCACCAGTGATTTAAGGGGGAGCTCCTACAATGAGCAGTTCTTC,CATSDLRGSSYNEQFF
few,NA,TRBJ1-1,TRBV5-1,TGCGCCAGCAGCTTGGGGCAGGGGCTCACTGAAGCTTTCTTT,CASSLGQGLTEAFF
few,TRBD1,TRBJ1-1,TRBV4-3,TGCGCCAGCAGCCAAGATGGGACAGGTTACTTCAACACTGAAGCTTTCTTT,CASSQDGTGYFNTEAFF
few,NA,TRBJ2-3,TRBV28,TGTGCCAGCAGTCATCTGGGCAGTAGCACAGATACGCAGTATTTT,CASSHLGSSTDTQYF
few,NA,TRBJ2-1,TRBV5-1,TGCGCCAGCAGCTTAAACGGGCCCCTCGAGCAGTTCTTC,CASSLNGPLEQFF
NA,NA,TRBJ2-7,TRBV5-6,TGTGCCAGCAGCTTGGCGCGGGTAGGGCAGTACTTC,CASSLARVGQYF
few,NA,TRBJ1-2,TRBV11-2,TGTGCCAGCAGCTTAGCGGGCGTGGGCTATGGCTACACCTTC,CASSLAGVGYGYTF
many,NA,TRBJ2-1,TRBV5-1,TGCGCCAGCAGCCAGACTAGGGTCGATGAGCAGTTCTTC,CASSQTRVDEQFF
NA,NA,TRBJ2-1,TRBV28,TGTGCCAGCAGTCCCGGCGATCAGTCCTACAATGAGCAGTTCTTC,CASSPGDQSYNEQFF
NA,NA,TRBJ1-6,TRBV5-1,TGCGCCAGCAGCTTGGAGGGGGTCGATTCACCCCTCCACTTT,CASSLEGVDSPLHF
few,NA,TRBJ2-7,TRBV6-5,TGTGCCAGCAGTTACGGGTACGGTACGTCTGGGGCCTACGAGCAGTACTTC,CASSYGYGTSGAYEQYF
many,TRBD2,TRBJ2-1,TRBV7-2,TGTGCCAGCAGGAGTAGCGGGGGGGCCGGGAACTACAATGAGCAGTTCTTC,CASRSSGGAGNYNEQFF